The T cell receptor beta chain under discussion was sequenced for a study of low-dose radiotherapy and immunotherapy resistance in tumors. Study background: Per fraction, Cohort 2 was given 1 Gy every two weeks, accumulating a total of 13 Gy over 26 weeks. Intravenous administration to patients comprised nivolumab at 240 mg every two weeks and ipilimumab at 1 mg/kg every six weeks.

This clonotype was recorded at least ten times. As to time point: after trial treatment. Treatment meaning: LDRT plus nivolumab, ipilimumab, low-dose cyclophosphamide and aspirin (RACIN trial). The germline gives CDR1 SGHTA, CDR2 FQGNSA. The CDR3 contains 15 residues. The V end lost 6 bases, the J end lost 0 bases, and 11 bases lay between the germline ends. TRAV and TRBV primers primed cDNA for both TCRalpha and TCRbeta. TCRs were amplified for approximately 21 PCR cycles with a constant-region primer and V-primer adapter. Via MiXCR, TCRdb re-called the reads, giving one row per CDR3 protein. The sample contains about 97,000 distinct CDR3 sequences, around 21% of which appear only once.

The sequence came from a male donor with prostate cancer. The sample in question was PBMCs, obtained after low-dose radiotherapy plus immunotherapy. The chain has TRBV7-2 and TRBJ1-4, with a tentative D call TRBD1 (6 bases). Written as DNA, the CDR3 is TGTGCCAGCAGGCTACAGGGAGCAACTAATGAAAAACTGTTTTTT. This sequence encodes CASRLQGATNEKLFF.